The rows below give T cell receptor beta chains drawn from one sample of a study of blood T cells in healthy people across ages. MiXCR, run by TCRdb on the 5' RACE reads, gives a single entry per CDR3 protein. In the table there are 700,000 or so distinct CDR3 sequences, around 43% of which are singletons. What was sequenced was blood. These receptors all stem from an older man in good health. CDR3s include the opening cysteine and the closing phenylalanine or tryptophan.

CDR3: CATKLQKPQHF
V: TRBV21-1

CDR3: CASSFTVRAGANVLTF
V: TRBV7-2

CDR3: CASSRDRDYGYTF
V: TRBV6-2/TRBV6-3

CDR3: CSARDQQGLAGNIFRGYEQYF
V: TRBV20-1

CDR3: CASSFRAGGDYGYTF
V: TRBV12-3/TRBV12-4

CDR3: CASSIGSALPEKLFF
V: TRBV19

CDR3: CASSQDGLAGGPYEQYF
V: TRBV4-2

CDR3: CASSVPDRGTEAFF
V: TRBV5-5

CDR3: CASSLGGETRRVTDTQYF
V: TRBV7-2

CDR3: CASSYKEGGGTDTQYF
V: TRBV6-2/TRBV6-3

CDR3: CSALARGNSPYEQYF
V: TRBV20-1

CDR3: CASSQTPGGPYEQYF
V: TRBV4-3

CDR3: CASSVFGNPNYGYTF
V: TRBV28

CDR3: CASRPTGGTGEVQPQHF
V: TRBV2

CDR3: CASSQDPTAATLAKNIQYF
V: TRBV3-1

CDR3: CSAHSLREDTQYF
V: TRBV20-1

CDR3: CASSRAGVSYEQYF
V: TRBV7-2

CDR3: CASSSLTGAYGYTF
V: TRBV21-1

CDR3: CSAGTGNPPYEQYF
V: TRBV29-1

CDR3: CASKSPDEQYF
V: TRBV10-2